These 20 T cell receptor beta chains originate from one sample sequenced in a study of cytomegalovirus exposure and HLA in healthy donors (dated by TCRdb to 2016 to 2017). The library was obtained by the immunoSEQ multiplex PCR assay. A mixture of 60 forward primers for TCR Vbeta segments and 13 reverse primers for TCR Jbeta segments was used in the multiplex PCR. TCRdb obtained this table from immuneACCESS and retained in-frame rearrangements with V and J assigned. These tables miss some clones; where compared with another copy, unresolved V genes account for less than half of the shortfall, and the remainder is unexplained. Within this sample are about 130,000 clones, with around 68% of them counted one time only. Under 5% of the sample belongs to the ten largest clones. Sequenced input: PBMCs. These receptors were obtained from a man aged 40-49 years in good health and CMV-seropositive.

V gene TRBV6-4 combines with J gene TRBJ2-2, with 13 positions matching TRBD2. The CDR3 totals 16 residues. From germline, CDR1 is MRHNA and CDR2 SNTAGT. With V trimmed by 6 bases and J by 6 bases, 7 bases remained unmatched. The CDR3 loop reads CASSPLAGGPPGELFF. The DNA for the CDR3 is TGTGCCAGCAGCCCACTAGCGGGAGGGCCTCCCGGGGAGCTGTTTTTT.

The chain has TRBV10-1 and TRBJ2-1, with D perhaps TRBD2 (6 bases). The CDR3 is 15 residues long. V lost 4 bases and J 0 bases, leaving 10 bases between the germline ends. CDR1 is WNHNN, CDR2 SYGVQD, per germline (reference sequence). CDR3 DNA sequence: TGCGCCAGCAGTGTTAGGGGAGGCTCCTACAATGAGCAGTTCTTC. Its protein is CASSVRGGSYNEQFF.

The chain has TRBV5-8 and TRBJ1-5; D perhaps matches TRBD1 (6 bases). V lost 4 bases and J lost 3, with 14 bases in between. This CDR3 has 15 amino acids. Per the germline V gene, CDR1 is SGHTS and CDR2 is YDEGEE. CDR3 coding DNA: TGTGCCAGCAGCCCGCAGACAGGCCACAATCAGCCCCAGCATTTT. The encoded protein is CASSPQTGHNQPQHF.

The chain couples TRBV27 to TRBJ2-1; 11 bases match TRBD2. This CDR3 comprises 20 residues. From germline, CDR1 is MNHEY and CDR2 SMNVEV (reference sequence). V dropped 1 base and J dropped 0; count of bases not matched to a gene: 11. CDR3 nucleotides: TGTGCCAGCAGTTTATTCCCGCCACGCACTAGCGGGGGCTCCTACAATGAGCAGTTCTTC. Its translation is CASSLFPPRTSGGSYNEQFF.

V and J are TRBV6-6 and TRBJ1-1; D is undetermined. The germline CDR1 and CDR2 sequences are MNHNY and SVGAGI (reference sequence). The CDR3 is 15 residues long. V was shortened by 0 bases and J by 3 bases, with 11 bases between the two germline ends. The CDR3 coding sequence is TGTGCCAGCAGTTACTCGCAAAGAGACTACACTGAAGCTTTCTTT. Translation gives CASSYSQRDYTEAFF.

The V gene is TRBV27, the J gene TRBJ1-4, with 10 bases aligning to TRBD1. The length of the CDR3 is 15 residues. The J segment lost 7 bases and the V segment lost 0 bases, leaving 2 bases of the junction unmatched. Per the germline V gene, CDR1 is MNHEY and CDR2 is SMNVEV (reference sequence). The CDR3 here is CASSLSGQGPEKLFF. The CDR3, as DNA: TGTGCCAGCAGTTTATCGGGACAGGGGCCTGAAAAACTGTTTTTT.

The rearrangement uses TRBV6-5 and TRBJ2-7, with a weak D call TRBD1 (5 bases). The V end was cut by 0 bases, the J end by 5 bases, with 5 bases between. The germline V gene has CDR1 MNHEY and CDR2 SVGAGI. This CDR3 has 12 residues. The CDR3 reads CASSYSGDEQYF. In nucleotides, the CDR3 is TGTGCCAGCAGTTACTCAGGGGACGAGCAGTACTTC.

This rearrangement joins TRBV7-2 to TRBJ2-7; 7 nucleotides match TRBD2. The CDR3 loop spans 15 amino acids. After removal of 7 bases from V and 2 bases from J, the junction contained 11 bases not matched to a gene. Germline lookup yields CDR1 SGHTA and CDR2 FQGNSA. The CDR3 DNA follows: TGTGCCAGCACCCTTATCGGGAGGTCAACCTACGAGCAGTACTTC. This translates into CASTLIGRSTYEQYF.

The chain links TRBV7-9 to TRBJ1-1, with D maybe TRBD1 (5 bases). Germline lookup yields CDR1 SEHNR and CDR2 FQNEAQ (reference sequence). Trimming took off 4 bases at V and 7 bases at J, with 13 bases between the two ends. The length of the CDR3 is 13 residues. DNA for the CDR3: TGTGCCAGCAGCTCTCTGATCGACAGTGAAGCTTTCTTT. As protein: CASSSLIDSEAFF.

A remark on this clone: One junction end disagrees with the germline gene, perhaps due to a read error. The genes are TRBV7-6 and TRBJ2-5; TRBD2 matches 7 bases. The CDR3 spans 10 residues. Per germline, CDR1 SGHVS and CDR2 FNYEAQ. The CDR3: CAGGQETQYF. CDR3 sequence (DNA): TGCGCCGGGGGGCAAGAGACCCAGTACTTC.

The rearrangement links TRBV5-1 to TRBJ2-4, with TRBD1 matching over 9 bases. Trimming at V came to 7 bases and at J to 9 bases, leaving 11 bases not matched to a gene. The CDR3 is 14 residues long. The germline V gene has CDR1 SGHRS and CDR2 YFSETQ. The CDR3 DNA reads as TGCGCCAGCGCCACAGGGGGCGAATTAGTCATTCAGTACTTC. Protein product: CASATGGELVIQYF.

The chain combines TRBV9 with TRBJ1-3; 9 bases map to TRBD1. In germline, CDR1 is SGDLS, CDR2 YYNGEE. The CDR3 is 16 amino acids. V dropped 1 base and J dropped 3; count of bases not matched to a gene: 5. This CDR3 reads CASSVLGQGDGNTIYF. The DNA of the CDR3 is TGTGCCAGCAGCGTATTGGGACAGGGAGATGGAAACACCATATATTTT.

The gene calls are TRBV7-8 and TRBJ2-5; TRBD1 might be the D (6 bases). Looked up from germline, CDR1 is SGHVS and CDR2 is FQNEAQ. V was cut by 1 base and J by 3 bases, with 12 bases left in between. The CDR3 has 15 residues. CDR3 sequence reads: CASSLVRTDKETQYF. CDR3 nucleotide sequence: TGTGCCAGCAGCTTAGTTAGGACAGACAAAGAGACCCAGTACTTC.

This clone came up a few times. The rearrangement uses TRBV7-9 and TRBJ1-4, with no clear D. CDR1 and CDR2 (germline): SEHNR, FQNEAQ (reference sequence). The CDR3 spans 16 residues. V was pared by 5 bases and J by 7 bases, with 20 bases between. CDR3 DNA: TGTGCCAGCAGCGAAGCCCGTAACCCGGCGGGTGAAAAACTGTTTTTT. Its translation is CASSEARNPAGEKLFF.

This rearrangement joins TRBV19 to TRBJ2-7; D possibly corresponds to TRBD2 (5 bases). In germline, CDR1 is LNHDA, CDR2 SQIVND (reference sequence). CDR3 length equals 15 residues. The germline V and J ends were trimmed by 3 bases and 8 bases, with 20 bases remaining between them. The CDR3 DNA is TGTGCCAGTAGTATGTCGGCGGGCTTCTACGAAAAGCAGTACTTC. This sequence encodes CASSMSAGFYEKQYF.

The J gene is TRBJ2-5, the V gene TRBV12-5, with 10 bases lining up with TRBD1. Judging by the DNA end, TRBJ2-7 fits better; the J call may be wrong. CDR3 length: 17 amino acids. Germline lookup yields CDR1 LGHNT and CDR2 FRNRAP. CDR3: CASGSDQTGGASYEQYF. CDR3 nucleotide sequence: TGTGCTAGTGGTTCGGATCAGACAGGGGGCGCTTCCTACGAGCAGTACTTC.

V gene TRBV7-2 combines with J gene TRBJ2-1; the match to TRBD2 covers 13 bases. V was clipped by 4 bases and J by 9 bases; unmatched bases: 6. The length of the CDR3 is 15 residues. From germline, CDR1 is SGHTA and CDR2 FQGNSA. The CDR3 spells CASSSGTSGVGEQFF. In DNA, the CDR3 is TGTGCCAGCAGCTCCGGGACTAGCGGGGTCGGTGAGCAGTTCTTC.

The chain employs TRBV4-2 and TRBJ2-1, with 9 bases aligning to TRBD2. Germline CDR1 reads LGHNA; CDR2 reads YNFKEQ. The CDR3 sequence is 16 residues long. V dropped 1 base and J dropped 5; count of bases not matched to a gene: 6. CDR3 loop: CASSQGLAVTDNEQFF. For the CDR3, the DNA is TGTGCCAGCAGCCAAGGACTAGCGGTAACCGACAATGAGCAGTTCTTC.

The CDR3 loop is CASSIGGVAYF. CDR3 in DNA: TGTGCCAGTAGTATTGGCGGGGTGGCGTACTTC. The chain joins TRBV19 to TRBJ2-7; perhaps TRBD2 as D (6 bases). CDR3 length equals 11 residues. The germline V and J ends were trimmed by 3 bases and 12 bases, with 12 bases remaining between them. CDR1 and CDR2 from the germline V gene are LNHDA and SQIVND (reference sequence).

The chain joins TRBV6-5 to TRBJ2-7; TRBD1 aligns across 10 bases. CDR1 and CDR2 (germline): MNHEY, SVGAGI. This CDR3 region has 13 residues. The V gene end was trimmed by 0 bases and the J gene end by 8 bases; junction bases not matched to a gene: 1. CDR3 loop: CASSYSTGGQQYF. CDR3 DNA sequence: TGTGCCAGCAGTTACTCGACAGGGGGCCAGCAGTACTTC.